The 18 T cell receptor beta chains listed next were all sequenced from one sample in a study of CD8+ T cells in alopecia areata. Following RNA extraction, reverse transcription yielded cDNA that acted as the sequencing template. Only in-frame clones appear in the TCRdb table, and some are missing; sequencing was by immunoSEQ multiplex PCR. The sample shows 200,000 to 250,000 clones, 67% of them seen only once. This specimen consisted of CD4+ T cells sorted from blood, obtained at week 0. These receptors all come from a human donor with alopecia areata.

A few counts support this clone. V usage is TRBV30 and J usage is TRBJ2-7; D unclear. Looked up from germline, CDR1 is GTSNPN and CDR2 is SVGIG (reference sequence). V gave up 3 bases and J gave up 0 bases, with 9 bases separating them. The CDR3 consists of 13 residues. The CDR3 DNA is TGTGCCTGGAGCGAGTTCAACTCCTACGAGCAGTACTTC. It specifies CAWSEFNSYEQYF.

As concerns this clone: Other DNA sequences in this specimen translate into the identical CDR3. The chain recombines TRBV6-5 with TRBJ2-7; no definite D call. The V end was cut by 0 bases, the J end by 0 bases, with 6 bases between. CDR1 and CDR2 from the germline V gene are MNHEY and SVGAGI. The length of the CDR3 is 14 residues. CDR3 protein: CASSYSRSSYEQYF. The CDR3 bases are TGTGCCAGCAGTTACTCACGGAGCTCCTACGAGCAGTACTTC.

This chain links TRBV29-1 with TRBJ1-5, with TRBD1 as a possible D gene (5 bases). Germline CDR1 is SQVTM and CDR2 is ANQGSEA. The CDR3 contains 13 residues. Trimming took 6 bases from V and 6 from J, leaving 15 bases between them. In DNA form, the CDR3 reads TGCAGCGTCGGACGGGGGGTCGGTCAGCCCCAGCATTTT. Its protein product is CSVGRGVGQPQHF. Variable domain in full (rest from reference TRBV29-1 and TRBJ1-5): SAVISQKPSRDICQRGTSLTIQCQVDSQVTMMFWYRQQPGQSLTLIATANQGSEATYESGFVIDKFPISRPNLTFSTLTVSNMSPEDSSIYLCSVGRGVGQPQHFGDGTRLSIL.

This chain joins TRBV6-5 and TRBJ1-1, with D unresolved. Germline values: CDR1 MNHEY, CDR2 SVGAGI. The V end lost 0 bases, the J end lost 6 bases, and 8 bases lay between the germline ends. This CDR3 has 13 residues. This CDR3 is CASSYSNSPEAFF. DNA of the CDR3: TGTGCCAGCAGTTACTCGAATTCCCCTGAAGCTTTCTTT.

This clone showed up just a few times. V gene TRBV29-1 combines with J gene TRBJ2-5; 7 bases are a match to TRBD2. Germline CDR1 reads SQVTM; CDR2 reads ANQGSEA. With 7 bases clipped from V and 3 bases from J, the junction kept 8 bases outside the gene matches. The CDR3 loop spans 13 amino acids. CDR3 in DNA: TGCAGCGCCGGGGAGGGACCTAAAGAGACCCAGTACTTC. It translates to CSAGEGPKETQYF.

The chain carries TRBV23-1 and TRBJ1-5; D not certain. TRBV23-1 has ORF status, its function being uncertain. CDR3 length: 14 amino acids. V shed 3 bases and J shed 6 bases, with 12 bases lying between them. The CDR3 bases are TGCGCCAGCAGTCAGCACACACAGAGTCAGCCCCAGCATTTT. Translation: CASSQHTQSQPQHF.

The V gene is TRBV5-1, the J gene TRBJ1-1, with a possible D match to TRBD1 (6 bases). The CDR3 runs to 13 residues. Per germline, CDR1 SGHRS and CDR2 YFSETQ. Here the CDR3 reads CVSRGIPNTEAFF. The CDR3 coding sequence is TGCGTGTCGAGGGGGATACCTAACACTGAAGCTTTCTTT.

The V call is TRBV30, the J call TRBJ2-7, with 8 bases aligning to TRBD2. The CDR3 has 15 residues. J was trimmed by 3 bases and V by 0 bases; bases with no gene match: 7. Germline lookup yields CDR1 GTSNPN and CDR2 SVGIG (reference sequence). The CDR3 here is CAWSVQLAAFYEQYF. The CDR3 DNA is TGTGCCTGGAGTGTACAACTAGCGGCCTTCTACGAGCAGTACTTC. The full variable domain, completed using reference TRBV30 and TRBJ2-7, is SQTIHQWPATLVQPVGSPLSLECTVEGTSNPNLYWYRQAAGRGLQLLFYSVGIGQISSEVPQNLSASRPQDRQFILSSKKLLLSDSGFYLCAWSVQLAAFYEQYFGPGTRLTVT.

The V and J genes are TRBV5-4 and TRBJ1-1; D not resolved. V was pared by 2 bases and J by 1 base, with 9 bases between. Germline assignment: CDR1 SGHNT and CDR2 YYREEE (reference sequence). The CDR3 is 14 amino acids. Written as DNA, the CDR3 is TGTGCCAGCAGCTTAGAGGGAGGGAACACTGAAGCTTTCTTT. Protein sequence: CASSLEGGNTEAFF.

A single count supports this clone. This chain joins TRBV9 and TRBJ2-3; 8 bases are a match to TRBD2. Losses at the gene ends were 0 bases for V and 0 bases for J; bases not matched to a gene: 3. CDR3 length: 16 amino acids. CDR1 is SGDLS and CDR2 is YYNGEE in the germline V gene. The CDR3 DNA is TGTGCCAGCAGCGTAGGGGCTAGCGGGAGCACAGATACGCAGTATTTT. Residues: CASSVGASGSTDTQYF.

This clone has just a few counts. The chain links TRBV30 to TRBJ1-5, with D uncertain. CDR3 size: 14 residues. V was shortened by 3 bases and J by 3 bases, with 12 bases between the two germline ends. CDR1 GTSNPN and CDR2 SVGIG come from the germline V gene (reference sequence). The CDR3 DNA is TGTGCCTGGAGCCCCGGGCAGATCAATCAGCCCCAGCATTTT. It codes for CAWSPGQINQPQHF.

The genes are TRBV4-1 and TRBJ1-1, with 8 bases fitting TRBD1. Germline V gene lookup returns CDR1 MGHRA and CDR2 YSYEKL. The CDR3 contains 16 residues. Losses at the gene ends were 3 bases for V and 3 bases for J; bases not matched to a gene: 9. In DNA, the CDR3 is TGCGCCAGCAGCCAGGACCCTGGGACAGGCTACACTGAAGCTTTCTTT. Translating it yields CASSQDPGTGYTEAFF.

V is TRBV25-1 and J is TRBJ1-2, with TRBD1 matching over 7 bases. The length of the CDR3 is 13 residues. J lost 2 bases, V lost 5 bases, and 2 bases had no gene match. Germline CDR1 is MGHDK and CDR2 is SYGVNS. DNA for the CDR3: TGTGCCAGCAGTCAGGACAGGAACTATGGCTACACCTTC. Its protein is CASSQDRNYGYTF.

The chain recombines TRBV6-5 with TRBJ1-2, with TRBD1 identical over 10 bases. The CDR3 runs 12 residues. Looked up from germline, CDR1 is MNHEY and CDR2 is SVGAGI. V dropped 6 bases and J dropped 8; count of bases not matched to a gene: 3. CDR3: CASRDRGSGYTF. The CDR3 DNA reads TGTGCCAGCAGGGACAGGGGGAGCGGCTACACCTTC.

In its sample, this clone was seen a few times. The chain is built from TRBV30 and TRBJ1-1, with a weak D call TRBD1 (6 bases). This CDR3 is 12 amino acids long. V was shortened by 3 bases and J by 10 bases, with 15 bases between the two germline ends. From germline, CDR1 is GTSNPN and CDR2 SVGIG (reference sequence). The CDR3 bases are TGTGCCTGGAGCGGCAGGGGCCTTCGAGCTTTCTTT. Translated, it gives CAWSGRGLRAFF.

The J gene is TRBJ2-5, the V gene TRBV7-2; 12 bases agree with TRBD2. The germline V gene has CDR1 SGHTA and CDR2 FQGNSA. Trimming took 5 bases from V and 3 from J; bases not matched to a gene: 10. The CDR3 consists of 17 residues. The CDR3 loop is CASSPGASGGAEETQYF. The CDR3 bases are TGTGCCAGCAGCCCGGGGGCTAGCGGGGGGGCCGAAGAGACCCAGTACTTC. Combining the CDR3 with reference TRBV7-2 and TRBJ2-5 gives the whole variable domain GAGVSQSPSNKVTEKGKDVELRCDPISGHTALYWYRQSLGQGLEFLIYFQGNSAPDKSGLPSDRFSAERTGGSVSTLTIQRTQQEDSAVYLCASSPGASGGAEETQYFGPGTRLLVL.

The chain combines TRBV27 with TRBJ2-7; D unclear. The CDR3 has 13 amino acids. Germline V gives CDR1 MNHEY, CDR2 SMNVEV (reference sequence). V was cut by 6 bases and J by 3 bases, with 12 bases left in between. The CDR3 DNA follows: TGTGCCAGCAGCCGATCGCTTGACTACGAGCAGTACTTC. It is translated as CASSRSLDYEQYF.

The chain combines TRBV15 with TRBJ2-2, with D perhaps assigned TRBD1 or TRBD2 (5 bases each). Germline V gene sequence: CDR1 LNHNV, CDR2 YYDKDF (reference sequence). V lost 3 bases and J lost 7, with 12 bases in between. The CDR3 has 14 residues. The CDR3, as DNA: TGTGCCACCAGCAGGGCCAGGGAGAGCGGGGAGCTGTTTTTT. Translation gives CATSRARESGELFF. Together with reference TRBV15 and TRBJ2-2, the CDR3 gives the full variable domain: DAMVIQNPRYQVTQFGKPVTLSCSQTLNHNVMYWYQQKSSQAPKLLFHYYDKDFNNEADTPDNFQSRRPNTSFCFLDIRSPGLGDTAMYLCATSRARESGELFFGEGSRLTVL.